Below, 28 T cell receptor beta chains from the same sample are listed, as sequenced in a study of identical twins. Each CDR3 protein is one row after TCRdb ran MiXCR on the 5' RACE reads. In the table there are 1.5 million to 2 million distinct CDR3 sequences, less than 40% of which are singletons. Sequencing used cord blood. The receptors originated from a newborn girl in good health.

The V gene is TRBV11-2, the J gene TRBJ2-3, with D perhaps TRBD1 or TRBD2 (5 bases each). CDR1 is SGHAT, CDR2 FQNNGV, per germline. Trimming stripped 2 bases from V and 5 bases from J, with 14 bases between. This CDR3 contains 15 residues. The DNA of the CDR3 is TGTGCCAGCAGCTTACTCATGGGGGTGGGAGATACGCAGTATTTT. Translating gives CASSLLMGVGDTQYF. Based on the CDR3 plus reference TRBV11-2 and TRBJ2-3, the full variable domain is EAGVAQSPRYKIIEKRQSVAFWCNPISGHATLYWYQQILGQGPKLLIQFQNNGVVDDSQLPKDRFSAERLKGVDSTLKIQPAKLEDSAVYLCASSLLMGVGDTQYFGPGTRLTVL.

This clonotype appeared once. Germline is not matched at one junction end, which may reflect a read error. The chain is built from TRBV5-1 and TRBJ2-5; D is possibly TRBD1 (6 bases). The CDR3 covers 15 residues. Looked up from germline, CDR1 is SGHRS and CDR2 is YFSETQ. The CDR3 loop reads CSSSFGRAGEETQYF. CDR3 nucleotides: TGCTCCAGCAGCTTTGGCAGGGCAGGGGAAGAGACCCAGTACTTC.

The rearrangement links TRBV18 to TRBJ2-7, with 7 bases fitting TRBD2. The CDR3 extends over 14 amino acids. Germline V gene sequence: CDR1 KGHSH, CDR2 LQKENI. The ends lost 4 bases at V and 3 bases at J; junction bases unmatched: 6. CDR3 sequence: CASSRGLVDYEQYF. The CDR3 DNA sequence: TGTGCCAGCTCACGAGGACTAGTGGACTACGAGCAGTACTTC.

For this clonotype: The junction does not match germline at one end; this may be a read error. V usage is TRBV28 and J usage is TRBJ2-1; D possibly corresponds to TRBD2 (6 bases). Germline CDR1 is MDHEN and CDR2 is SYDVKM. The CDR3 loop spans 15 amino acids. CDR3 sequence: CGSSLAGSSYNEQFF. The CDR3 DNA follows: TGTGGCAGCAGTTTGGCGGGAAGCTCCTACAATGAGCAGTTCTTC.

The chain employs TRBV28 and TRBJ2-1; TRBD2 agrees at 10 bases. The DNA end lines up better with TRBJ2-7; the J call may be wrong. Germline V gene sequence: CDR1 MDHEN, CDR2 SYDVKM. The CDR3 spans 19 residues. CDR3 nucleotides: TGTGCCAGCACCCCCAGGGGTAGCGGGAGGTCGGGCTCCTACAATGAGCAGTACTTC. This codes for CASTPRGSGRSGSYNEQYF.

The J gene is TRBJ2-3, the V gene TRBV7-2; D is uncertain. The V end lost 2 bases, the J end lost 0 bases, and 9 bases lay between the germline ends. Germline CDR1 SGHTA, CDR2 FQGNSA. The CDR3 spans 15 residues. The CDR3 protein is CASSLQSMSTDTQYF. CDR3 coding DNA: TGTGCCAGCAGCTTACAGTCTATGAGCACAGATACGCAGTATTTT.

The chain carries TRBV20-1 and TRBJ1-2; a possible D gene is TRBD1 (6 bases). The germline V and J ends were trimmed by 3 bases and 1 base, with 12 bases remaining between them. The CDR3 spans 14 residues. Per germline, CDR1 DFQATT and CDR2 SNEGSKA (reference sequence). CDR3 sequence (DNA): TGCAGTGCTAGGACAGGTCCTCTTAACTATGGCTACACCTTC. Encoded protein: CSARTGPLNYGYTF.

This clonotype was observed a single time. The V call is TRBV6-6, the J call TRBJ2-2; 7 nucleotides line up with TRBD2. The length of the CDR3 is 16 residues. Germline CDR1 MNHNY, CDR2 SVGAGI (reference sequence). The V segment lost 4 bases and the J segment 1 base; nucleotides outside the gene matches: 6. The CDR3 DNA sequence: TGTGCCAGCAGTTTCAAAGCGGGGAGGAACACCGGGGAGCTGTTTTTT. Translated, it gives CASSFKAGRNTGELFF.

The rearrangement joins TRBV29-1 to TRBJ1-2; the match to TRBD1 covers 7 bases. The germline V gene has CDR1 SQVTM and CDR2 ANQGSEA. Trimming removed 2 bases from V and 8 bases from J; junction bases left unmatched: 5. This CDR3 region has 12 residues. The DNA of the CDR3 is TGCAGCGTTGAAAGGGGGCAAGGGGGCTACACCTTC. It yields the protein CSVERGQGGYTF.

There are a few counts of this clonotype. This sequence joins TRBV5-1 and TRBJ2-7; no clear D. V lost 4 bases to trimming and J lost 5 bases, with 13 bases between them. Germline V gene data show CDR1 as SGHRS and CDR2 as YFSETQ. The CDR3 has 13 residues. The CDR3 loop reads CASSVASRNEQYF. CDR3 DNA: TGCGCCAGCAGCGTGGCGTCGAGGAACGAGCAGTACTTC.

This clonotype was found a few times. This chain connects TRBV2 to TRBJ2-5; D is uncertain. V was shortened by 1 base and J by 3 bases, with 9 bases between the two germline ends. There are 14 residues in the CDR3. The germline CDR1 and CDR2 sequences are SNHLY and FYNNEI. CDR3 protein: CASSEGTSKETQYF. In DNA, the CDR3 is TGTGCCAGCAGTGAAGGGACCAGTAAAGAGACCCAGTACTTC.

This clonotype was counted a few times. The J gene is TRBJ2-4, the V gene TRBV7-2; TRBD2 aligns across 11 bases. Germline V gene lookup returns CDR1 SGHTA and CDR2 FQGNSA. There are 18 residues in the CDR3. V lost 0 bases, J lost 3 bases, and 7 bases stayed unmatched. The CDR3 sequence: CASSLAVTSGVDKNIQYF. CDR3 DNA sequence: TGTGCCAGCAGCTTAGCCGTGACTAGCGGGGTTGACAAAAACATTCAGTACTTC.

The gene calls are TRBV10-3 and TRBJ2-7; D not resolved. Germline assignment: CDR1 ENHRY and CDR2 SYGVKD. The length of the CDR3 is 11 residues. Between the trimmed V and J ends, which lost 8 bases and 0 bases, there was a span of 5 bases. The CDR3 nucleotides read TGTGCCATCGCCGCCTCCTACGAGCAGTACTTC. Protein: CAIAASYEQYF.

This clonotype occurred a few times. The chain combines TRBV21-1 with TRBJ2-7; the tabulated D call, TRBD1, remains unverified against the DNA. TRBV21-1 is classified as a pseudogene. CDR3 length: 12 residues. The DNA of the CDR3 is TGTGCCACCCAAGGACAGGGGTACGAGCAGTACTTC. Its translation is CATQGQGYEQYF.

This chain uses TRBV20-1 with TRBJ2-1, with TRBD2 matching 11 bases. V was pared by 3 bases and J by 3 bases, with 7 bases of the junction left unmatched. From germline, CDR1 is DFQATT and CDR2 SNEGSKA (reference sequence). This CDR3 region has 16 residues. The CDR3 nucleotides are TGCAGTGCTAGGCCTCTAGCGGGGGGAATCTACAATGAGCAGTTCTTC. It specifies CSARPLAGGIYNEQFF.

This clonotype has a count of ten or more. The chain carries TRBV29-1 and TRBJ2-3, with D tentatively TRBD1 (5 bases). V lost 4 bases and J 1 base, leaving 9 bases between the germline ends. Germline CDR1 SQVTM, CDR2 ANQGSEA. This CDR3 has 13 amino acids. CDR3 sequence reads: CSVVRARTDTQYF. CDR3 bases: TGCAGCGTTGTCAGGGCCCGCACAGATACGCAGTATTTT.

This sequence joins TRBV28 and TRBJ2-4; weak D call: TRBD2 (5 bases). V gave up 5 bases and J gave up 3 bases, with 23 bases separating them. The CDR3 sequence is 18 residues long. Germline V CDR1 and CDR2: MDHEN, SYDVKM. The CDR3 here is CASSSILHLRVVKNIQYF. Here the CDR3 DNA reads TGTGCCAGCAGTAGTATCCTCCACCTGAGGGTAGTCAAAAACATTCAGTACTTC.

V gene TRBV24-1 combines with J gene TRBJ2-5; 9 bases are a match to TRBD1. This CDR3 spans 15 amino acids. Germline V gene sequence: CDR1 KGHDR, CDR2 SFDVKD. V gave up 3 bases and J gave up 4 bases; unmatched junction bases: 5. CDR3 protein: CATSDPNRGPETQYF. For the CDR3, the DNA is TGTGCCACCAGTGATCCAAACAGGGGGCCAGAGACCCAGTACTTC.

This clonotype showed up just a few times. The chain uses TRBV11-2 and TRBJ2-2; 8 bases match TRBD1. Trimming cost V 5 bases and J 5 bases; bases outside gene matches: 7. This CDR3 is 15 amino acids long. In germline, CDR1 is SGHAT, CDR2 FQNNGV. The CDR3 bases are TGTGCCAGCAGCCCTGGACAGGGACAGACCGGGGAGCTGTTTTTT. As protein: CASSPGQGQTGELFF.

This clonotype came up a few times. The gene calls are TRBV5-6 and TRBJ2-3; 14 nucleotides match TRBD2. This CDR3 region has 17 residues. After removal of 2 bases from V and 2 bases from J, the junction contained 4 bases not matched to a gene. Looked up from germline, CDR1 is SGHDT and CDR2 is YYEEEE. The CDR3 DNA sequence: TGTGCCAGCAGCTTCTGGACTAGCGGGAGGATCACAGATACGCAGTATTTT. Amino acid sequence: CASSFWTSGRITDTQYF.

This clonotype was counted a few times. The V gene is TRBV4-2, the J gene TRBJ2-7, with D uncertain. CDR1 and CDR2 from the germline V gene are LGHNA and YNFKEQ. The CDR3 loop spans 14 amino acids. V was trimmed by 0 bases and J by 2 bases, leaving 8 bases between them. The CDR3 sequence is CASSQDTYTYEQYF. CDR3 nucleotide sequence: TGTGCCAGCAGCCAAGATACGTATACCTACGAGCAGTACTTC.

The V gene is TRBV12-3 or TRBV12-4, the J gene TRBJ1-2; D is possibly TRBD1 (5 bases). V shed 2 bases and J shed 6 bases, with 13 bases lying between them. The CDR3 spans 14 residues. The CDR3 spells CASSLMGQKHGYTF. The CDR3 DNA sequence: TGTGCCAGCAGTTTAATGGGGCAGAAACATGGCTACACCTTC.

The chain combines TRBV20-1 with TRBJ1-1; D gene uncertain. The CDR3 extends over 13 amino acids. Germline CDR1 and CDR2: DFQATT and SNEGSKA (reference sequence). Trimming left V 0 bases short and J 5 bases short, with 10 bases between. The CDR3 reads CSARDGRKTEAFF. The DNA for the CDR3 is TGCAGTGCTAGAGATGGGAGAAAGACTGAAGCTTTCTTT.

This clonotype was recorded a few times. The chain couples TRBV29-1 to TRBJ2-5; 9 bases map to TRBD1. The CDR3 covers 13 residues. With 7 bases clipped from V and 0 bases from J, the junction kept 3 bases outside the gene matches. CDR1 is SQVTM, CDR2 ANQGSEA, per germline. The CDR3 coding sequence is TGCAGCGGCGGACAGGGGTACCAAGAGACCCAGTACTTC. It translates to CSGGQGYQETQYF.

Only a few counts were recorded for this clonotype. The chain couples TRBV6-6 to TRBJ2-7; 8 bases align to TRBD2. V trimming: 2 bases; J trimming: 3 bases; junction bases outside the gene matches: 6. This CDR3 is 15 amino acids long. The germline gives CDR1 MNHNY, CDR2 SVGAGI (reference sequence). This CDR3 is CASSYPSGGYYEQYF. In DNA, the CDR3 is TGTGCCAGCAGTTACCCCAGCGGGGGCTACTACGAGCAGTACTTC.

V usage is TRBV4-1 and J usage is TRBJ2-3, with D perhaps being TRBD1 or TRBD2 (5 bases each). The CDR3 covers 16 residues. Looked up from germline, CDR1 is MGHRA and CDR2 is YSYEKL. V lost 4 bases and J 5 bases, leaving 19 bases between the germline ends. The CDR3 loop is CASSPSWGSTGDTQYF. CDR3 DNA: TGCGCCAGCAGCCCCTCATGGGGGTCTACGGGAGATACGCAGTATTTT.

The chain links TRBV5-4 to TRBJ2-2; D ambiguous. This CDR3 has 15 residues. V lost 4 bases to trimming and J lost 2 bases, with 12 bases between them. CDR1 and CDR2 (germline): SGHNT, YYREEE (reference sequence). DNA for the CDR3: TGTGCCAGCAGCCCGGACCCTATTAACACCGGGGAGCTGTTTTTT. Residues: CASSPDPINTGELFF.

The chain employs TRBV20-1 and TRBJ2-2, with a tentative D call TRBD1 (5 bases). V shed 4 bases and J shed 6 bases, with 6 bases lying between them. The CDR3 consists of 11 residues. CDR1 and CDR2 (germline): DFQATT, SNEGSKA (reference sequence). CDR3: CSAKGPGELFF. In DNA, the CDR3 is TGCAGTGCTAAGGGGCCCGGGGAGCTGTTTTTT.